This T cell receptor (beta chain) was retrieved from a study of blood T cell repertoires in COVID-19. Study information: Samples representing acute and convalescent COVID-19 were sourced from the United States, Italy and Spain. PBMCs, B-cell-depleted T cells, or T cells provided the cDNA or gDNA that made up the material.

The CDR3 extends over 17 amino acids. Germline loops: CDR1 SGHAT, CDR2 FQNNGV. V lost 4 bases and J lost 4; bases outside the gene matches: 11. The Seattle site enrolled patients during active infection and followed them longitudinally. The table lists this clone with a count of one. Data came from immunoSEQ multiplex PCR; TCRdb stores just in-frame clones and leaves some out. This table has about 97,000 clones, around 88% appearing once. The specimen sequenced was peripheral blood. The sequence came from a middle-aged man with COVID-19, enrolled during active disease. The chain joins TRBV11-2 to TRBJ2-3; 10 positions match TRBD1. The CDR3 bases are TGTGCCAGCAGCTCTCTCCGGGACAGGGGAGGGCCAGATACGCAGTATTTT. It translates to CASSSLRDRGGPDTQYF.